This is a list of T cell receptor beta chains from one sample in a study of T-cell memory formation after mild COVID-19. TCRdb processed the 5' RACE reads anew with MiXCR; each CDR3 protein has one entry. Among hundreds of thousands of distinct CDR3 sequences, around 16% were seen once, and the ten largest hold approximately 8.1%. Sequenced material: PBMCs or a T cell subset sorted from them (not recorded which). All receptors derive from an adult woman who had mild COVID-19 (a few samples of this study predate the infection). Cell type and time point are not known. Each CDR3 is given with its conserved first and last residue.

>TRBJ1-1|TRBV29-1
CSVPGATGSAEAFF
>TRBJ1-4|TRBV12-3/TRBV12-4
CASSLSGEKLFF
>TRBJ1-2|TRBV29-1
CSVGGPRGYGYTF
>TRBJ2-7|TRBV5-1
CASRIGQGNYEQYF
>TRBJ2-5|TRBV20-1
CSARGIGTSGVQTQYF
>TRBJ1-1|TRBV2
CASSERRWGPNTEAFF
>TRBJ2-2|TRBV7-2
CASSFQVGATGELFF
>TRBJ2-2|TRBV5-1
CASSSRGQGRNTGELFF
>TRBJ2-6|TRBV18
CASSPAGANVLTF
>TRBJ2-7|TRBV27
CASRPRWGAQGEQYF
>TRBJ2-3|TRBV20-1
CSAREVAQANTQYF
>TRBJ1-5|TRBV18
CASSPGDYQPQHF
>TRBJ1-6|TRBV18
CASSQDRNLVALHF
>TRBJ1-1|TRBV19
CASDRAGNTEAFF
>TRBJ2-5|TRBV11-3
CASSPDRGLPTQYF
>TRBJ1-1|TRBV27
CASRTTGGNTEAFF
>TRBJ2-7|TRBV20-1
CSAMPGRLRTYEQYF
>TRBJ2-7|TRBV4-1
CASSPQGYRDGAYEQYF
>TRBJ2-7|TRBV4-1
CASSQEVADYEQYF
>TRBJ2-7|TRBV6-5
CATGRRGPYEQYF
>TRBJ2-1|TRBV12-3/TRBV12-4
CASGDTSGGVNEQFF
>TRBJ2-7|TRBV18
CASSAGTSGNYEQYF
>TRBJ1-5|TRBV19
CASKGGRGNQPQHF
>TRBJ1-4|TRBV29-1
CSVEDPNSPWKLFF
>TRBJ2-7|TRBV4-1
CASSQEGLAGGYKQYF
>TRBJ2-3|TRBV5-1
CASSSRGTTDTQYF
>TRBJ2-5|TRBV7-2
CASSPYSGNGGTQYF
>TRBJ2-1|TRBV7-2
CASSRINEQFF
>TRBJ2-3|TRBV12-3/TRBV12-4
CASRPPGLAFDTQYF
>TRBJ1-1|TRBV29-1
CSALRTGGTEAFF
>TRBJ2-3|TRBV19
CASTLGDSRRDTQYF
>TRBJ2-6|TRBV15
CATSRPEGSSGANVLTF
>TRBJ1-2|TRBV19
CASSPPSLRSYTF
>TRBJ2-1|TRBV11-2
CASSLSTYNEQFF
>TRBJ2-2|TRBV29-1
CSVGGAGELFF
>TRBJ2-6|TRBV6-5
CASSYSMASGYSGANVLTF
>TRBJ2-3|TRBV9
CASSVWAGGTDTQYF
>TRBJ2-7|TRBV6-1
CASSRRDQTYEQYF
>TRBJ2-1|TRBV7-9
CASSFGTGEFF
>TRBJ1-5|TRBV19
CASSILGVSNQPQHF
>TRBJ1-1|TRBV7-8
CASRPPGEAFF
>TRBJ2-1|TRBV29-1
CSVEDTSSYNEQFF
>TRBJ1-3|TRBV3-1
CASSPRSSSGNTIYF
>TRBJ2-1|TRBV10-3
CAISERGSSYNEQFF
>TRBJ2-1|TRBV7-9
CASTGYREGYNEQFF
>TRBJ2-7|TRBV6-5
CASSSIPGQDYEQYF
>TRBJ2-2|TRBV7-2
CASSLGSGLAGDKDTGELFF
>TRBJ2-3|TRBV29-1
CSVEGPDQGFSVDTQYF
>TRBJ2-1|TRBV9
CASSPSTSGSYNEQFF
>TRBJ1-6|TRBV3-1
CASSSKGGSPLHF
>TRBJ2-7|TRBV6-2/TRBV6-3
CASKIPGTSTQQYF
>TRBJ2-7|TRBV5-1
CASSFITASSYEQYF
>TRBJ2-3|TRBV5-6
CASSLVGTRGSDTQYF